This T cell receptor beta chain was identified during a study of CXCR3-negative and CXCR3-positive naive CD8 T cells. Study-level results: Similar TRBV-TRBJ gene usage was seen in naive CXCR3-negative and CXCR3-positive cells, but not in memory cells. Naive subsets were similarly diverse, while memory CD8+ repertoires were much less diverse.

In germline, CDR1 is DFQATT, CDR2 SNEGSKA (reference sequence). The CDR3 is made up of 16 amino acids. Comment on this clonotype: Its antigen is currently unknown.

At roughly 300,000 cells each, triplicate sorts were carried out for each CD8+ T cell subset. cDNA libraries for TRB were generated by 5' RACE incorporating UMI labels. After re-calling the 5' RACE reads, TCRdb lists one entry per CDR3 protein, DNA absent. The sample totals tens of thousands of distinct CDR3 sequences. This receptor was identified in a human donor in good health. Some clones in this sample may be carry-over from other donors' samples. Sequencing used naive CXCR3- CD8+ T cells from blood. Subset indicated: CD45RO-CCR7+CD27+CD95- naive CD8+ T cells lacking CXCR3 (TNR3-). The V call is TRBV20-1, the J call TRBJ1-1; the TRBD1 assignment by TCRdb is unverifiable without DNA. The chain's CDR3 is CSARDLGGGANTEAFF.